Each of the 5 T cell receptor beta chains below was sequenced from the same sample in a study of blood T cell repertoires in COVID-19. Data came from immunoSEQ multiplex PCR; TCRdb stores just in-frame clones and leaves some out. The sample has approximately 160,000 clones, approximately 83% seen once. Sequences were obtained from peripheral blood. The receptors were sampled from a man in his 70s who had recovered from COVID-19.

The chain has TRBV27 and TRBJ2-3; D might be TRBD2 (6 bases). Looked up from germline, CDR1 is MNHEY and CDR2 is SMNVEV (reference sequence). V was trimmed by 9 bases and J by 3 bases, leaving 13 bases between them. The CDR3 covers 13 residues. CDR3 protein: CASRDSSTDTQYF. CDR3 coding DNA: TGTGCCAGTCGGGACTCATCTACAGATACGCAGTATTTT.

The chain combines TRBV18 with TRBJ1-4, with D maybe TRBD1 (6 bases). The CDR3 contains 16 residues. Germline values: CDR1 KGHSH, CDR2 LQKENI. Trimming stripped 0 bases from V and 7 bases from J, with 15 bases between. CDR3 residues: CASSPPTGLVGEKLFF. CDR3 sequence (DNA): TGTGCCAGCTCACCACCTACAGGGTTGGTCGGTGAAAAACTGTTTTTT.

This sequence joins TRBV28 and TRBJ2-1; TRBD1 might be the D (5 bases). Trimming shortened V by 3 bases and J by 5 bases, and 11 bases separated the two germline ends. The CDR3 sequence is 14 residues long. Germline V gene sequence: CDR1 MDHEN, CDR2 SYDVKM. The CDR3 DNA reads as TGTGCCAGCAGTTTGGCCCAGGGTGACAATGAGCAGTTCTTC. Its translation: CASSLAQGDNEQFF.

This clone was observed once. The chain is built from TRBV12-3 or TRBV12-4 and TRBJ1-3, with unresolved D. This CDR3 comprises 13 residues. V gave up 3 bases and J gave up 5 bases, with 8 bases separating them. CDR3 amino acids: CASSFHRRNTIYF. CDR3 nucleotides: TGTGCCAGCAGTTTCCACAGAAGAAACACCATATATTTT.

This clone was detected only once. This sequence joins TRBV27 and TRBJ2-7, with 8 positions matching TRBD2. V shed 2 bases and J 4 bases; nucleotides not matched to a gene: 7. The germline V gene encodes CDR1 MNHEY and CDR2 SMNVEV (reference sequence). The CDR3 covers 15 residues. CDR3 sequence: CASSLRAGGRYEQYF. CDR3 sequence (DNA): TGTGCCAGCAGTTTAAGGGCGGGAGGTCGGTACGAGCAGTACTTC.